The clone carrying this TCR beta chain has only a few counts. No antigen is known for it. A J-beta primer mix and a sample-barcoded 5' primer were used in a second PCR of roughly 6 to 11 cycles. TCRdb reanalysed the 5' RACE reads using MiXCR and keeps one entry per CDR3 protein. The sample gives about 1.6 million distinct CDR3 sequences, about 35% of which show up once; 11% is in the top ten. The CDR3 contains 13 residues. CDR1 is ENHRY, CDR2 SYGVKD, per germline. The ends were cut back, 7 bases at V and 7 bases at J, with 16 bases in the middle. This specimen comes from a study of blood T cells in healthy people across ages. Study-wide findings and caveats: Among T cells, TCR beta diversity per million cells dropped roughly linearly as age rose.

The V and J genes are TRBV10-3 and TRBJ1-2; D might be TRBD1 (5 bases). This sequence originates from a woman aged 25 to 39 in good health. The sequencing sample was made of blood. CDR3 coding DNA: TGTGCCATCACCGAGGGGTCTAATCGTGGCTACACCTTC. It translates to CAITEGSNRGYTF.